This TCR beta chain was sequenced during a study of blood T cell repertoires in COVID-19. Turning to the study itself: Specimens from acute and convalescent COVID-19 originated in the United States, Italy and Spain. In each case, the material was cDNA or gDNA derived from T cells, B-cell-depleted T cells, or PBMCs.

Germline V gene sequence: CDR1 SGHNT, CDR2 YYREEE (reference sequence). Trimming shortened V by 4 bases and J by 5 bases, and 10 bases separated the two germline ends. This CDR3 region has 13 residues. Methods used by the authors: Reference gene primer amplification gave estimated nucleated cell counts. Method: immunoSEQ multiplex PCR; TCRdb's copy keeps in-frame clones and lacks some. That table is the source of V, J and clone size, and D and trimming were worked out from the DNA. The sample shows fewer than 300,000 clones, roughly 84% of them seen only once. The TCR comes from a woman aged 18-35 years with acute or convalescent COVID-19. The sample comprised peripheral blood. The rearrangement joins TRBV5-4 to TRBJ2-1, with D possibly TRBD1 on 6 matching bases. CDR3 region: CASSVNRDNEQFF. The CDR3 nucleotides read TGTGCCAGCAGCGTAAACAGGGACAATGAGCAGTTCTTC.